This entry lists 6 T cell receptor beta chains sequenced from one sample in a study of blood T cell repertoires in COVID-19 (dated by TCRdb to about 2020). The method behind the library was the immunoSEQ multiplex PCR assay. Drawn from immuneACCESS, this table holds only the in-frame rearrangements with V and J called that TCRdb kept. Clones are partly lost; checked studies trace under half to an unresolved V gene and leave the rest unexplained. Present in this sample are roughly 230,000 clones, roughly 85% of which were seen just once. Roughly 5.3% of the sample goes to the ten largest clones. What was sequenced was peripheral blood. These receptors all stem from a man aged 45 to 65 with COVID-19, enrolled during active disease.

This clone was counted once. The chain couples TRBV27 to TRBJ2-3; 14 bases are shared with TRBD2. The CDR3 consists of 17 residues. Germline V CDR1 and CDR2: MNHEY, SMNVEV (reference sequence). With 5 bases clipped from V and 5 bases from J, the junction kept 9 bases outside the gene matches. This CDR3 reads CASSPRTSGGTIDTQYF. The CDR3 DNA is TGTGCCAGCAGTCCCCGGACTAGCGGGGGGACGATAGATACGCAGTATTTT.

This rearrangement joins TRBV4-1 to TRBJ1-2, with D tentatively TRBD1 (5 bases). The CDR3 is made up of 16 amino acids. V shed 0 bases and J shed 4 bases, with 15 bases lying between them. Germline lookup yields CDR1 MGHRA and CDR2 YSYEKL. CDR3 in amino acids: CASSQDSAGGVYGYTF. DNA of the CDR3: TGCGCCAGCAGCCAAGATTCTGCGGGGGGAGTCTATGGCTACACCTTC.

CDR3 sequence: CASSKALGSLGAINYGYTF. For the CDR3, the DNA is TGTGCCAGCAGCAAAGCGCTAGGAAGCCTGGGGGCGATTAACTATGGCTACACCTTC. The rearrangement uses TRBV21-1 and TRBJ1-2; the D call of TRBD1 is as the table states it, not checked on the DNA. TRBV21-1 is noted as a pseudogene. The CDR3 has 19 amino acids.

V is TRBV6-5 and J is TRBJ2-7; D possibly corresponds to TRBD2 (5 bases). Germline CDR1 reads MNHEY; CDR2 reads SVGAGI. V lost 8 bases and J 3 bases, leaving 17 bases between the germline ends. The CDR3 is 14 amino acids. The CDR3 loop is CASARDAGVYEQYF. In DNA, the CDR3 is TGTGCCAGCGCCCGGGATGCCGGGGTCTACGAGCAGTACTTC.

V and J are TRBV5-1 and TRBJ2-7, with 8 nucleotides matching TRBD1. CDR3 length: 12 amino acids. The ends lost 4 bases at V and 4 bases at J; junction bases unmatched: 1. The germline gives CDR1 SGHRS, CDR2 YFSETQ. The chain's CDR3 is CASSRTGYEQYF. CDR3 sequence (DNA): TGCGCCAGCAGCAGGACAGGGTACGAGCAGTACTTC.

J is TRBJ1-2 and V is TRBV5-4; maybe TRBD1 (5 bases). The germline V gene encodes CDR1 SGHNT and CDR2 YYREEE (reference sequence). Trimming removed 3 bases from V and 8 bases from J, with 14 bases in between. This CDR3 has 13 residues. CDR3 in amino acids: CASSSSWGGGYTF. CDR3 DNA: TGTGCCAGCAGCTCCTCTTGGGGGGGAGGCTACACCTTC.